The source of this T cell receptor (beta chain) is a study of blood T cell repertoires in COVID-19. The wider study: Acute and convalescent COVID-19 specimens originated in the United States, Italy and Spain. In each case, the material was cDNA or gDNA derived from T cells, B-cell-depleted T cells, or PBMCs.

Germline values: CDR1 SEHNR, CDR2 FQNEAQ (reference sequence). CDR3 length: 18 residues. The V gene lost 1 base and the J gene lost 0 bases, with 18 bases spanning the gap. Authors' data handling: Counts of nucleated cells, estimated from reference gene primer amplification, were obtained. Assay: immunoSEQ multiplex PCR; the TCRdb copy retains only in-frame clones and omits some. V, J and clone size were drawn from that table, and D and trimming were deduced from the DNA. The data hold some 55,000 clones, with roughly nine tenths observed a single time. This clone has more than one count but fewer than ten.

Sample: peripheral blood. The clonotype comes from a woman between 40 and 55 years old with active COVID-19. The chain couples TRBV7-9 to TRBJ1-2; D may be TRBD1 (6 bases). The CDR3 coding sequence is TGTGCCAGCAGCTTAGTGGGGGCAGGCGGGAGAGCTAACTATGGCTACACCTTC. Its protein product is CASSLVGAGGRANYGYTF.